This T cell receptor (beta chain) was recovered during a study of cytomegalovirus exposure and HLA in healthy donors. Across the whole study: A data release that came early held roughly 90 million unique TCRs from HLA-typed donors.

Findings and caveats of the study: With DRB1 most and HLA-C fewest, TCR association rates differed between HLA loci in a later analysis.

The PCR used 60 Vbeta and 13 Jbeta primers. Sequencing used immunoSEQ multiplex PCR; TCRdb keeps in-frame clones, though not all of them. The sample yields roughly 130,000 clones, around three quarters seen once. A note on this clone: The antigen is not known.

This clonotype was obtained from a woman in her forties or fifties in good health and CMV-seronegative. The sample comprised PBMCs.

CDR3 sequence: CASSPTSGTLLEQYF. Here the CDR3 DNA reads TGTGCCAGCAGCCCAACTAGCGGGACTCTGCTCGAGCAGTACTTC. The chain recombines TRBV7-3 with TRBJ2-7; 10 bases agree with TRBD2. Trimming took 5 bases from V and 6 from J; bases not matched to a gene: 10. The germline V gene encodes CDR1 SGHTA and CDR2 FQGTGA. This CDR3 is built from 15 residues.